This TCR beta chain is from a study of blood T cell repertoires in COVID-19. Study in general: Specimens from acute and convalescent COVID-19 originated in the United States, Italy and Spain. The cDNA or gDNA used as material had been derived from T cells, B-cell-depleted T cells, or PBMCs.

Authors' data handling: Scientists estimated how many nucleated cells there were by amplifying reference gene primers. Assay: immunoSEQ multiplex PCR; the TCRdb copy retains only in-frame clones and omits some. That table gives V, J and clone size, and the DNA gave D and trimming. In the table there are 150,000 to 200,000 clones, approximately 81% of which are singletons. The Seattle patients, enrolled during active infection, were followed longitudinally. Per the germline V gene, CDR1 is ENHRY and CDR2 is SYGVKD. The CDR3 totals 14 residues. J gave up 4 bases and V 4 bases, and 6 bases lay outside the gene matches.

This chain uses TRBV10-3 with TRBJ1-2; the match to TRBD1 covers 7 bases. The origin of this receptor is a woman aged 70-85 years with COVID-19, enrolled during active disease. Sequences were obtained from peripheral blood. CDR3: CAISGTGAGYGYTF. CDR3 DNA: TGTGCCATCAGTGGTACAGGGGCTGGCTATGGCTACACCTTC.